This T cell receptor (beta chain) originates from a study of blood T cell repertoires in COVID-19. Study background: Samples representing acute and convalescent COVID-19 were sourced from the United States, Italy and Spain. T cells, B-cell-depleted T cells, or PBMCs provided the cDNA or gDNA that served as material.

With 9 bases removed from V and 3 bases from J, the gap between germline ends came to 23 bases. CDR3 length: 16 residues. From germline, CDR1 is SNHLY and CDR2 FYNNEI. Measured with immunoSEQ multiplex PCR; TCRdb has only the in-frame clones, and not every one. There are 200,000 to 250,000 clones in the sample; 70% to 85% occur only once, and roughly 7% lies in the top ten. The source is a woman of 80 years or more with COVID-19, enrolled during active disease. The chain recombines TRBV2 with TRBJ1-2; TRBD1 is a possible D gene (6 bases). The sequenced sample was peripheral blood. The DNA for the CDR3 is TGTGCCAGGGCATCGGGGGGGGGCGGAGGGGACTATGGCTACACCTTC. It translates to CARASGGGGGDYGYTF.